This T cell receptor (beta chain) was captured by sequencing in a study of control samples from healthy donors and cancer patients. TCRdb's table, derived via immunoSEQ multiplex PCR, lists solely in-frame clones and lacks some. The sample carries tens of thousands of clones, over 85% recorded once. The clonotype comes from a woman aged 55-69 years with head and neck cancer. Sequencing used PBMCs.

The CDR3 here is CASSPRGGLYYNEQFF. CDR3 coding DNA: TGTGCCAGCAGCCCACGGGGGGGACTTTATTACAATGAGCAGTTCTTC. This chain joins TRBV4-2 and TRBJ2-1, with 8 bases matching TRBD2. J was trimmed by 4 bases and V by 4 bases; bases with no gene match: 9. This CDR3 region has 16 residues. From germline, CDR1 is LGHNA and CDR2 YNFKEQ.